These 11 T cell receptor beta chains originate from one sample sequenced in a study of T cell repertoires in cytomegalovirus infection. TCRdb recomputed calls from the reads with MiXCR, one row per CDR3 protein. Of some 170,000 distinct CDR3 sequences in the sample, roughly a sixth were seen once. The sample consisted of CD8+ T cells from PBMCs. The source of these receptors is a human donor in good health (CMV status not recorded). Some clones in this sample may be carry-over from other donors' samples.

The chain uses TRBV4-1 and TRBJ2-3; either TRBD1 or TRBD2 may supply D (5 bases each). CDR3 length: 14 residues. CDR1 MGHRA and CDR2 YSYEKL come from the germline V gene. The V and J ends lost 4 bases and 1 base respectively, with 9 bases between them. CDR3 amino acids: CASSPLGGTDTQYF. CDR3 nucleotides: TGCGCCAGCAGCCCCCTGGGGGGCACAGATACGCAGTATTTT.

The chain links TRBV7-6 to TRBJ2-7; maybe TRBD1 (6 bases). V gave up 0 bases and J gave up 5 bases, with 17 bases separating them. The CDR3 covers 16 residues. Germline CDR1 SGHVS, CDR2 FNYEAQ. The CDR3 nucleotides are TGTGCCAGCAGCTTAGCGCCAGGGGTGAATGATGACGAGCAGTACTTC. Translation gives CASSLAPGVNDDEQYF.

This clonotype was seen only a few times. The J gene is TRBJ2-7, the V gene TRBV28; D ambiguous. The CDR3 sequence is 13 residues long. The V gene lost 6 bases and the J gene lost 0 bases, with 9 bases spanning the gap. CDR1 is MDHEN and CDR2 is SYDVKM in the germline V gene. CDR3 protein: CASSPAFSYEQYF. CDR3 nucleotide sequence: TGTGCCAGCAGCCCAGCTTTCTCCTACGAGCAGTACTTC.

This clonotype was detected only a few times. J is TRBJ2-5 and V is TRBV27, with 7 positions matching TRBD2. Per germline, CDR1 MNHEY and CDR2 SMNVEV (reference sequence). V shed 6 bases and J 7 bases; nucleotides not matched to a gene: 11. The CDR3 has 14 residues. CDR3 sequence (DNA): TGTGCCAGCAGGAGCACCGGGACGGGGGGGACCCAGTACTTC. Translation: CASRSTGTGGTQYF.

The chain recombines TRBV4-3 with TRBJ1-5; D might be TRBD1 (6 bases). Per germline, CDR1 LGHNA and CDR2 YSLEER. V dropped 1 base and J dropped 0 bases, with 7 bases sitting between them. CDR3 length equals 15 residues. The CDR3 nucleotides read TGCGCCAGCAGCCAAGGACAGGATAGCAATCAGCCCCAGCATTTT. The encoded protein is CASSQGQDSNQPQHF.

The J gene is TRBJ2-7, the V gene TRBV29-1; tentative D call: TRBD1 (5 bases). CDR1 and CDR2 (germline): SQVTM, ANQGSEA. The CDR3 totals 12 residues. V was shortened by 3 bases and J by 0 bases, with 6 bases between the two germline ends. CDR3 bases: TGCAGCGTTGAGACAGCCTCCTACGAGCAGTACTTC. Its protein product is CSVETASYEQYF.

The genes are TRBV7-8 and TRBJ2-3; the match to TRBD2 covers 11 bases. V dropped 5 bases and J dropped 5; count of bases not matched to a gene: 3. From germline, CDR1 is SGHVS and CDR2 FQNEAQ. The length of the CDR3 is 14 residues. The CDR3 is CASSPGLAVDTQYF. The CDR3 DNA follows: TGTGCCAGCAGCCCGGGACTAGCGGTAGATACGCAGTATTTT.

The chain links TRBV7-9 to TRBJ2-3; D ambiguous. V lost 1 base, J lost 4 bases, and 9 bases lay in between. This CDR3 spans 14 amino acids. The germline gives CDR1 SEHNR, CDR2 FQNEAQ (reference sequence). The CDR3 spells CASSLVSGADTQYF. CDR3 bases: TGTGCCAGCAGCTTAGTGTCAGGCGCAGATACGCAGTATTTT.

This clonotype was recorded a few times. The V and J genes are TRBV4-1 and TRBJ1-2; D may be TRBD1 (6 bases). Between the trimmed V and J ends, which lost 0 bases and 4 bases, there was a span of 12 bases. CDR1 is MGHRA and CDR2 is YSYEKL in the germline V gene. The CDR3 is 15 amino acids. This CDR3 reads CASSQDPTGPYGYTF. The CDR3 DNA reads TGCGCCAGCAGCCAAGATCCGACAGGCCCCTATGGCTACACCTTC.

This clonotype was seen more than once but under ten times. The chain employs TRBV14 and TRBJ2-1, with 12 bases lining up with TRBD2. After removal of 3 bases from V and 4 bases from J, the junction contained 10 bases not matched to a gene. The CDR3 contains 18 residues. The germline V gene encodes CDR1 SGHDN and CDR2 FVKESK. CDR3 region: CASSHPKLAGGSYNEQFF. CDR3 sequence (DNA): TGTGCCAGCAGCCATCCAAAACTAGCGGGGGGATCTTACAATGAGCAGTTCTTC.

This clonotype was detected only once. The CDR3 protein is CASSSSGVPSYEQYF. The CDR3 DNA sequence: TGTGCCAGCAGCTCGTCTGGGGTCCCCTCCTACGAGCAGTACTTC. This chain joins TRBV7-2 and TRBJ2-7; D is unresolved. The CDR3 sequence is 15 residues long. The germline V gene has CDR1 SGHTA and CDR2 FQGNSA. With 4 bases removed from V and 0 bases from J, the gap between germline ends came to 13 bases.